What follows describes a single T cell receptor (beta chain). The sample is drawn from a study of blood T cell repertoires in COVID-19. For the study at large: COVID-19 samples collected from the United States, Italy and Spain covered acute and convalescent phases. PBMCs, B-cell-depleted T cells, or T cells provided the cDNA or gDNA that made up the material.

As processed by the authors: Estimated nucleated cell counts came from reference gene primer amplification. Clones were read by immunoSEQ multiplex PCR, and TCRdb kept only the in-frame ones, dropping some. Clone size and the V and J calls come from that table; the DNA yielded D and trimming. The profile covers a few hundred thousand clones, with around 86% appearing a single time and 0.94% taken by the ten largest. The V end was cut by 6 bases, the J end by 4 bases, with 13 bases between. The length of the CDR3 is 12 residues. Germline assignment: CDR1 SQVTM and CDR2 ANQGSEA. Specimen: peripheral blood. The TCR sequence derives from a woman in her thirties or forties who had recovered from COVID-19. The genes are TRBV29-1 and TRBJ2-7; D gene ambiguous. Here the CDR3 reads CSVETENYEQYF. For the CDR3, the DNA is TGCAGCGTCGAAACAGAGAATTACGAGCAGTACTTC.